This T cell receptor (beta chain) was recorded in a study of vaccination and CD4 T cells after COVID-19. Background on the study: Median time from COVID diagnosis to post-COVID sampling was over 85 days (35 to 161).

Unmatched junction bases numbered 9, after V lost 1 base and J lost 3 bases. CDR1 and CDR2 from the germline V gene are KGHSH and LQKENI. The CDR3 runs to 17 residues. This clonotype was picked up one time. Antigen specificity is unknown. Treatment reported: roughly nine-day PBMC culture with coronavirus spike peptide pools or control peptides (ViraFEST assay). ViraFEST used peptide pools to expand antigen-specific T cells, then sequenced TCRs. Researchers used the Oncomine TCR Beta short-read assay to sequence DNA from cultured CD4+ T cells. CD4+ T cells were cultured, and genomic DNA was extracted from them. Via MiXCR, TCRdb re-called the PCR reads, giving one row per CDR3 protein. The sample lists about 8,100 distinct CDR3 sequences; 60% were seen once. Study results and limitations: In convalescent patients, 304 of 307 vaccine-specific clones were spike mono-reactive.

This clonotype was sampled from a human donor who had recovered from COVID-19. V gene TRBV18 combines with J gene TRBJ2-1, with TRBD1 matching 7 bases. The sequenced sample was CD4+ T cells from blood, cultured in vitro. The CDR3 DNA reads as TGTGCCAGCTCACCACAACAGGGGATGGGCTACTACAATGAGCAGTTCTTC. It translates to CASSPQQGMGYYNEQFF.